This T cell receptor beta chain was sequenced for a study of technical replicates of blood from several donors. Libraries were prepared by immunoSEQ multiplex PCR; TCRdb keeps only in-frame clonotypes and omits some of them. This sample has tens of thousands of clones; about 94% occur once, and the top ten carry 3%. Germline V lookup: CDR1 LGHNA, CDR2 YSLEER. CDR3 size: 18 residues. J was trimmed by 0 bases and V by 0 bases; bases with no gene match: 2. The sequence was collected from a human donor in good health. Some clones in this sample may be carry-over from other donors' samples. The chain employs TRBV4-3 and TRBJ2-2; 12 nucleotides line up with TRBD2. The specimen sequenced was PBMCs. The CDR3 DNA is TGCGCCAGCAGCCAAGAGACTAGCGGGGGTACGAACACCGGGGAGCTGTTTTTT. Protein: CASSQETSGGTNTGELFF.